Shown below are 29 T cell receptor beta chains from a single sample sequenced in a study of control samples from healthy donors and cancer patients. This table comes from immunoSEQ multiplex PCR, and its TCRdb copy is limited to in-frame clones, with some not included. This sample carries about 130,000 clones, about 90% of them seen once, and the ten largest clones take 2% to 2.5%. Sequenced sample: blood. Receptors were obtained from a woman aged 45-59 years in good health.

As concerns this clone: The conserved phenylalanine or tryptophan is not found at the CDR3 terminus, so this likely reflects a read error. The chain links TRBV10-1 to TRBJ2-7, with a weak D call TRBD1 (6 bases). Trimming left V 3 bases short and J 2 bases short, with 8 bases between. CDR1 is WNHNN, CDR2 SYGVQD, per germline (reference sequence). The CDR3 is made up of 13 amino acids. The CDR3 loop reads CASSDGQTYEQYL. The CDR3 coding sequence is TGCGCCAGCAGTGACGGACAGACCTACGAGCAGTACCTC.

V gene TRBV27 combines with J gene TRBJ1-2; no clear D. The length of the CDR3 is 14 residues. V dropped 1 base and J dropped 7 bases, with 13 bases sitting between them. CDR1 MNHEY and CDR2 SMNVEV come from the germline V gene (reference sequence). The CDR3 nucleotides are TGTGCCAGCAGTTTATTGTCAGGACCCTTTGGCTACACCTTC. Encoded protein: CASSLLSGPFGYTF.

The V call is TRBV10-2, the J call TRBJ2-7, with a tentative D call TRBD2 (6 bases). Germline CDR1 and CDR2: WSHSY and SAAADI. The CDR3 totals 13 residues. V shed 3 bases and J shed 4 bases, with 10 bases lying between them. The CDR3 loop is CASSELAGYEQYF. As DNA, the CDR3 is TGCGCCAGCAGTGAACTAGCAGGGTACGAGCAGTACTTC.

With respect to this clone: The same CDR3 is also encoded by other DNA sequences in this sample. The chain recombines TRBV27 with TRBJ1-1, with D hard to call. Trimming removed 3 bases from V and 5 bases from J, with 10 bases in between. The germline V gene encodes CDR1 MNHEY and CDR2 SMNVEV (reference sequence). CDR3 length: 13 residues. The CDR3 DNA sequence: TGTGCCAGCAGTTTTCGGGGAGGAACTGAAGCTTTCTTT. Translating gives CASSFRGGTEAFF.

This chain joins TRBV29-1 and TRBJ1-4, with 10 bases identical to TRBD1. The V segment lost 2 bases and the J segment 8 bases; nucleotides outside the gene matches: 5. The CDR3 sequence is 14 residues long. Germline CDR1 is SQVTM and CDR2 is ANQGSEA. CDR3 region: CSVESRDRGEKLFF. The CDR3 DNA sequence: TGCAGCGTTGAATCTCGGGACAGGGGAGAAAAACTGTTTTTT.

The chain uses TRBV30 and TRBJ1-3, with TRBD1 as a possible D gene (5 bases). Trimming cost V 7 bases and J 0 bases, with 10 bases left between them. The CDR3 is 13 amino acids. CDR1 is GTSNPN and CDR2 is SVGIG in the germline V gene (reference sequence). CDR3 DNA sequence: TGTGCCTATCTCCAGGGCTCTGGAAACACCATATATTTT. Encoded protein: CAYLQGSGNTIYF. The entire variable domain, with the rest obtained from reference TRBV30 and TRBJ1-3, is as follows: SQTIHQWPATLVQPVGSPLSLECTVEGTSNPNLYWYRQAAGRGLQLLFYSVGIGQISSEVPQNLSASRPQDRQFILSSKKLLLSDSGFYLCAYLQGSGNTIYFGEGSWLTVV.

The chain joins TRBV5-1 to TRBJ2-1; TRBD2 matches 10 bases. V dropped 0 bases and J dropped 7; count of bases not matched to a gene: 7. The CDR3 sequence is 16 residues long. Germline values: CDR1 SGHRS, CDR2 YFSETQ. The CDR3 sequence is CASSLGATSGQNEQFF. The DNA of the CDR3 is TGCGCCAGCAGCTTGGGGGCGACTAGCGGGCAAAATGAGCAGTTCTTC.

The chain is built from TRBV30 and TRBJ2-3; TRBD1 or TRBD2 may be the D gene (6 bases each). The CDR3 covers 16 residues. Germline V gene lookup returns CDR1 GTSNPN and CDR2 SVGIG (reference sequence). With 1 base removed from V and 2 bases from J, the gap between germline ends came to 16 bases. The CDR3 DNA follows: TGTGCCTGGAGTGGTGGGGGGCCGGAGGTCACAGATACGCAGTATTTT. Translation gives CAWSGGGPEVTDTQYF.

V gene TRBV19 combines with J gene TRBJ1-2, with 9 bases identical to TRBD1. CDR1 LNHDA and CDR2 SQIVND come from the germline V gene (reference sequence). The J segment lost 6 bases and the V segment lost 6 bases, leaving 8 bases of the junction unmatched. The CDR3 consists of 14 residues. The CDR3: CASRDRGRDDGYTF. The CDR3 bases are TGTGCCAGTAGGGACAGGGGACGTGATGATGGCTACACCTTC.

The chain combines TRBV10-1 with TRBJ2-1; weak D call: TRBD2 (6 bases). Trimming removed 9 bases at V and 4 bases at J, with 13 bases between. CDR1 and CDR2 (germline): WNHNN, SYGVQD (reference sequence). The CDR3 runs 13 residues. CDR3 bases: TGCGCCAGTTCCCGGGACTCTTACAATGAGCAGTTCTTC. Translating it yields CASSRDSYNEQFF.

The V gene is TRBV5-1, the J gene TRBJ2-7; 9 bases fit TRBD2. CDR1 and CDR2 (germline): SGHRS, YFSETQ. With 8 bases clipped from V and 3 bases from J, the junction kept 12 bases outside the gene matches. The CDR3 is made up of 15 amino acids. The DNA for the CDR3 is TGCGCCAGTAGGAGTTCTAGCGGGGCGATCTACGAGCAGTACTTC. Protein product: CASRSSSGAIYEQYF.

Written as DNA, the CDR3 is TGCGCCAGCAGTGAGTCAGGGATAGGTCAGCCCCAGCATTTT. This encodes CASSESGIGQPQHF. The rearrangement links TRBV10-1 to TRBJ1-5; D unresolved. CDR3 length: 14 amino acids. Germline V gives CDR1 WNHNN, CDR2 SYGVQD (reference sequence). V was cut by 0 bases and J by 6 bases, with 9 bases left in between.

The rearrangement links TRBV6-5 to TRBJ1-6; the match to TRBD1 covers 10 bases. Per the germline V gene, CDR1 is MNHEY and CDR2 is SVGAGI. The CDR3 runs to 13 residues. With V trimmed by 6 bases and J by 11 bases, 4 bases remained unmatched. CDR3 bases: TGTGCCAGCAGACGGACAGGGGGGACACCCCTCCACTTT. Translating it yields CASRRTGGTPLHF.

Notes on this clone: In this CDR3 the conserved last residue, phenylalanine or tryptophan, is missing, so a read error is likely. The DNA is omitted, as the CDR3 cannot be located on it reliably, and the CDR3 follows TCRdb's listing. The chain links TRBV15 to TRBJ1-2. The V gene's germline CDR1 is LNHNV and CDR2 YYDKDF (reference sequence). The CDR3 spans 17 residues, counting both ends. CDR3 region: CATQLITPPCPHFPNPQ.

The chain carries TRBV7-2 and TRBJ1-2; TRBD1 aligns across 7 bases. Germline CDR1 and CDR2: SGHTA and FQGNSA. V lost 4 bases, J lost 7 bases, and 9 bases stayed unmatched. The CDR3 extends over 14 amino acids. CDR3 nucleotides: TGTGCCAGCAGCTCCCTAATCAGGGGGGGTGGCTACACCTTC. It specifies CASSSLIRGGGYTF.

This chain links TRBV2 with TRBJ1-2; 8 positions agree with TRBD1. The germline V gene encodes CDR1 SNHLY and CDR2 FYNNEI. CDR3 length: 13 amino acids. V lost 6 bases, J lost 8 bases, and 8 bases stayed unmatched. The CDR3 DNA follows: TGTGCCAGCAGCCCTGGACAGGGCCTCGGCTACACCTTC. Its protein product is CASSPGQGLGYTF.

To note about this clone: The junction departs from germline at one end; a sequencing error may be responsible. This chain links TRBV3-1 (or the pseudogene TRBV3-2) with TRBJ2-1; D is possibly TRBD1 or TRBD2 (6 bases each). There are 15 residues in the CDR3. Looked up from germline, CDR1 is LGHDT and CDR2 is YNNKEL (reference sequence). CDR3 sequence (DNA): TGTGCCAGCAGCCAAGGCGGGACACAGTACAATGAGCAGCTCTTC. Protein sequence: CASSQGGTQYNEQLF.

The chain joins TRBV5-1 to TRBJ1-1; no clear D gene. Trimming cost V 3 bases and J 1 base, with 10 bases left between them. CDR1 is SGHRS, CDR2 YFSETQ, per germline. The CDR3 spans 14 residues. CDR3 sequence reads: CASSYSNRNTEAFF. In DNA, the CDR3 is TGCGCCAGCAGCTACTCGAACAGGAACACTGAAGCTTTCTTT.

This clone was seen a single time. The chain is built from TRBV19 and TRBJ1-2; tentative D call: TRBD1 (5 bases). Trimming cost V 1 base and J 0 bases, with 12 bases left between them. CDR3 length equals 16 residues. Germline loops: CDR1 LNHDA, CDR2 SQIVND (reference sequence). The CDR3: CASSIGRGRPNYGYTF. The CDR3 DNA reads TGTGCCAGTAGTATAGGTCGGGGGAGACCTAACTATGGCTACACCTTC.

The chain has TRBV3-1 (or the pseudogene TRBV3-2) and TRBJ2-1; 11 bases are shared with TRBD2. Per germline, CDR1 LGHDT and CDR2 YNNKEL (reference sequence). CDR3 length: 16 residues. V gave up 4 bases and J gave up 5 bases; unmatched junction bases: 7. The CDR3 nucleotides read TGTGCCAGCAGCCTGTTTAGCGGGGGGGCCCACAATGAGCAGTTCTTC. It is translated as CASSLFSGGAHNEQFF.

The chain links TRBV5-1 to TRBJ1-1, with D possibly TRBD1 on 6 matching bases. The CDR3 is 14 amino acids. Germline lookup yields CDR1 SGHRS and CDR2 YFSETQ. V was trimmed by 9 bases and J by 0 bases, leaving 15 bases between them. The CDR3 region has the DNA TGCGCCACCGCAAGAACAGGGATGAACACTGAAGCTTTCTTT. Amino acid sequence: CATARTGMNTEAFF. The full variable domain, rest sourced from reference TRBV5-1 and TRBJ1-1, is KAGVTQTPRYLIKTRGQQVTLSCSPISGHRSVSWYQQTPGQGLQFLFEYFSETQRNKGNFPGRFSGRQFSNSRSEMNVSTLELGDSALYLCATARTGMNTEAFFGQGTRLTVV.

The chain's CDR3 is CASSEDRGLTYGYTF. CDR3 sequence (DNA): TGTGCCAGCAGTGAAGATCGGGGGCTAACCTATGGCTACACCTTC. This sequence joins TRBV6-1 and TRBJ1-2; tentative D call: TRBD1 (6 bases). Trimming pared 1 base from V and 4 bases from J, leaving 13 bases between. This CDR3 has 15 residues. Germline V CDR1 and CDR2: MNHNS, SASEGT.

The CDR3 coding sequence is TGTGCCAGCATCGGGTCTGGGAACACTGAAGCTTTCTTT. It is translated as CASIGSGNTEAFF. V is TRBV2 and J is TRBJ1-1; unclear D gene. Germline assignment: CDR1 SNHLY and CDR2 FYNNEI. The CDR3 has 13 amino acids. The V and J ends lost 7 bases and 1 base respectively, with 10 bases between them.

This clone occurred once. The J gene is TRBJ1-2, the V gene TRBV18; unclear D gene. Germline V lookup: CDR1 KGHSH, CDR2 LQKENI. The V end was cut by 2 bases, the J end by 10 bases, with 17 bases between. The CDR3 covers 14 residues. This CDR3 reads CASSPLGPNSHYTF. The CDR3 DNA is TGTGCCAGCTCACCATTAGGGCCCAACTCCCACTACACCTTC. Filled out from reference TRBV18 and TRBJ1-2, the complete variable domain reads NAGVMQNPRHLVRRRGQEARLRCSPMKGHSHVYWYRQLPEEGLKFMVYLQKENIIDESGMPKERFSAEFPKEGPSILRIQQVVRGDSAAYFCASSPLGPNSHYTFGSGTRLTVV.

The rearrangement joins TRBV5-1 to TRBJ2-1; D may be TRBD2 (6 bases). Germline loops: CDR1 SGHRS, CDR2 YFSETQ. Trimming took 0 bases from V and 9 from J, leaving 13 bases between them. This CDR3 contains 14 residues. The CDR3 nucleotides are TGCGCCAGCAGCTTGGGGTCTAGCGAATCTGAGCAGTTCTTC. This encodes CASSLGSSESEQFF.

The gene calls are TRBV5-5 and TRBJ2-3; TRBD1 matches at 7 bases. This CDR3 comprises 13 residues. Trimming removed 4 bases from V and 6 bases from J; junction bases left unmatched: 5. Germline loops: CDR1 SGHKS, CDR2 YYEKEE (reference sequence). CDR3 DNA: TGTGCCAGCAGCCCTGACAGGGACGATACGCAGTATTTT. Protein sequence: CASSPDRDDTQYF.

CDR3 sequence (DNA): TGTGCCAGCAGCCAAGATCTCACAGGGAGTTCACCCCTCCACTTT. Its translation is CASSQDLTGSSPLHF. V is TRBV3-1 (or the pseudogene TRBV3-2) and J is TRBJ1-6, with a weak D call TRBD1 (6 bases). Germline V gives CDR1 LGHDT, CDR2 YNNKEL (reference sequence). With 0 bases removed from V and 9 bases from J, the gap between germline ends came to 12 bases. This CDR3 region has 15 residues.

The chain carries TRBV7-9 and TRBJ2-5; D is undetermined. This CDR3 is 10 amino acids long. Between the trimmed V and J ends, which lost 4 bases and 5 bases, there was a span of 2 bases. Per germline, CDR1 SEHNR and CDR2 FQNEAQ (reference sequence). The CDR3 DNA sequence: TGTGCCAGCAGCTCGGAGACCCAGTACTTC. Amino acids: CASSSETQYF.

The V call is TRBV25-1, the J call TRBJ2-1; 7 nucleotides agree with TRBD2. Germline CDR1 and CDR2: MGHDK and SYGVNS. The CDR3 is 16 amino acids. The trim removed 1 base at V and 0 bases at J, leaving 3 bases unmatched. The CDR3 region has the DNA TGTGCCAGCAGTGAATTACGCGGGGGCTCCTACAATGAGCAGTTCTTC. Translated: CASSELRGGSYNEQFF.